The 18 T cell receptor beta chains in this list originate from one sample, sequenced in a study of blood T cell repertoires in COVID-19. Sequenced by immunoSEQ multiplex PCR; TCRdb stores in-frame clones only, minus some. This table holds about 200,000 clones, around 88% found once. The material sequenced was PBMCs or T cells enriched from blood (not recorded which). Receptors were obtained from a woman between 25 and 40 years old who had been exposed to COVID-19.

The J gene is TRBJ2-1, the V gene TRBV11-2, with 8 bases aligning to TRBD2. The germline gives CDR1 SGHAT, CDR2 FQNNGV. CDR3 size: 17 residues. Germline trimming cut 1 base from V and 2 bases from J; bases unmatched to any gene: 7. The CDR3 DNA is TGTGCCAGCAGCTTAGGACAAGGACTAGCCGCCTACAATGAGCAGTTCTTC. As protein: CASSLGQGLAAYNEQFF.

DNA of the CDR3: TGTGCCAGCAGCCAAGTGGCAGGGTACGAGCAGTACTTC. It encodes CASSQVAGYEQYF. The chain employs TRBV3-1 (or the pseudogene TRBV3-2) and TRBJ2-7, with D perhaps TRBD1 (5 bases). The V gene lost 1 base and the J gene lost 4 bases, with 8 bases spanning the gap. The CDR3 is made up of 13 amino acids. Germline loops: CDR1 LGHDT, CDR2 YNNKEL (reference sequence).

This chain connects TRBV19 to TRBJ2-1; a weak D match, TRBD1 (5 bases). Trimming removed 4 bases from V and 5 bases from J, with 9 bases in between. This CDR3 is 13 amino acids long. Per the germline V gene, CDR1 is LNHDA and CDR2 is SQIVND (reference sequence). The CDR3 sequence is CASSRGRDNEQFF. The CDR3 DNA reads TGTGCCAGTAGTAGGGGCCGGGACAATGAGCAGTTCTTC.

This chain uses TRBV5-1 with TRBJ2-1; 8 nucleotides agree with TRBD1. V trimming: 4 bases; J trimming: 2 bases; junction bases outside the gene matches: 11. CDR1 SGHRS and CDR2 YFSETQ come from the germline V gene. The CDR3 is made up of 17 amino acids. CDR3 in DNA: TGCGCCAGCAGCCCCCGACCAGGACAGGGAGCCTACAATGAGCAGTTCTTC. As protein: CASSPRPGQGAYNEQFF. Using reference TRBV5-1 and TRBJ2-1 for the parts outside the CDR3, the full variable domain is KAGVTQTPRYLIKTRGQQVTLSCSPISGHRSVSWYQQTPGQGLQFLFEYFSETQRNKGNFPGRFSGRQFSNSRSEMNVSTLELGDSALYLCASSPRPGQGAYNEQFFGPGTRLTVL.

The chain couples TRBV24-1 to TRBJ1-2, with a weak D call TRBD1 (6 bases). The CDR3 covers 14 residues. Germline V gene sequence: CDR1 KGHDR, CDR2 SFDVKD. The germline V and J ends were trimmed by 5 bases and 2 bases, with 11 bases remaining between them. Here the CDR3 DNA reads TGTGCCACCAGTGGGCAGGGGCGAAACTATGGCTACACCTTC. This encodes CATSGQGRNYGYTF.

The genes are TRBV5-1 and TRBJ2-7; no clear D gene. Germline V CDR1 and CDR2: SGHRS, YFSETQ. V was shortened by 4 bases and J by 4 bases, with 12 bases between the two germline ends. CDR3 length equals 13 residues. CDR3 sequence reads: CASSQAPRYEQYF. In DNA form, the CDR3 reads TGCGCCAGCAGCCAAGCTCCCCGTTACGAGCAGTACTTC. Combining the CDR3 with reference TRBV5-1 and TRBJ2-7 gives the whole variable domain KAGVTQTPRYLIKTRGQQVTLSCSPISGHRSVSWYQQTPGQGLQFLFEYFSETQRNKGNFPGRFSGRQFSNSRSEMNVSTLELGDSALYLCASSQAPRYEQYFGPGTRLTVT.

This clone was detected only a few times. The genes are TRBV19 and TRBJ2-3; D ambiguous. CDR3 length: 15 amino acids. The V gene lost 8 bases and the J gene lost 7 bases, with 22 bases spanning the gap. Germline loops: CDR1 LNHDA, CDR2 SQIVND (reference sequence). This CDR3 is CASSEDTSFVNTQYF. DNA of the CDR3: TGTGCCAGTTCGGAAGACACGTCATTTGTCAATACGCAGTATTTT.

Comment on this clone: Sequence at one end of the junction differs from germline and may be a read error. The genes are TRBV3-1 (or the pseudogene TRBV3-2) and TRBJ1-5; 8 positions agree with TRBD1. CDR1 and CDR2 (germline): LGHDT, YNNKEL (reference sequence). The CDR3 is 13 amino acids. In nucleotides, the CDR3 is TGTGCCAGCAGCCAAGCCGACAGGGGACCTCCTTTTTTT. It encodes CASSQADRGPPFF.

The rearrangement joins TRBV30 to TRBJ2-4, with a weak D call TRBD2 (6 bases). Germline CDR1 and CDR2: GTSNPN and SVGIG (reference sequence). The CDR3 totals 13 residues. V was clipped by 4 bases and J by 12 bases, with 19 bases between them. DNA for the CDR3: TGTGCCTGGACCCTAAGTAGCCGGGGGACTCAGTACTTC. This encodes CAWTLSSRGTQYF.

DNA of the CDR3: TGCGCCAGCAGTCACCCACACACCGGGACAGGGGGTTCGACCTACGAGCAGTACTTC. Amino acid sequence: CASSHPHTGTGGSTYEQYF. This chain links TRBV23-1 with TRBJ2-7; 11 bases match TRBD1. TRBV23-1 is assigned to the ORF class and has an uncertain function. The CDR3 totals 19 residues. V lost 3 bases and J lost 2; bases outside the gene matches: 15.

The chain employs TRBV5-6 and TRBJ2-3, with D maybe TRBD1 (5 bases). V was shortened by 0 bases and J by 2 bases, with 13 bases between the two germline ends. The germline CDR1 and CDR2 sequences are SGHDT and YYEEEE. The CDR3 runs 16 residues. The CDR3 nucleotides are TGTGCCAGCAGCTTGGACCCGACAGCTACCACAGATACGCAGTATTTT. This gives the protein CASSLDPTATTDTQYF.

The chain joins TRBV19 to TRBJ2-7, with D possibly matching TRBD2 (6 bases). V was shortened by 4 bases and J by 7 bases, with 17 bases between the two germline ends. Germline values: CDR1 LNHDA, CDR2 SQIVND (reference sequence). The CDR3 is 14 amino acids. CDR3 coding DNA: TGTGCCAGTAGTAAGGGACGGCAACGGGGGGAGCAGTACTTC. Translated: CASSKGRQRGEQYF. The variable domain in full, completed from reference TRBV19 and TRBJ2-7, reads DGGITQSPKYLFRKEGQNVTLSCEQNLNHDAMYWYRQDPGQGLRLIYYSQIVNDFQKGDIAEGYSVSREKKESFPLTVTSAQKNPTAFYLCASSKGRQRGEQYFGPGTRLTVT.

This clone has a single count. This chain links TRBV5-8 with TRBJ1-5, with 9 bases matching TRBD1. Germline V lookup: CDR1 SGHTS, CDR2 YDEGEE. The CDR3 is 15 residues long. V gave up 4 bases and J gave up 9 bases; unmatched junction bases: 11. The CDR3 DNA reads as TGTGCCAGCAGCGAAGGGACAGGGTATACGGGGCCCCAGCATTTT. Translation gives CASSEGTGYTGPQHF.

The chain has TRBV28 and TRBJ1-1, with D possibly matching TRBD1 (5 bases). The germline V gene encodes CDR1 MDHEN and CDR2 SYDVKM. V lost 4 bases to trimming and J lost 5 bases, with 14 bases between them. The CDR3 consists of 14 residues. CDR3 region: CASSSQGLGTEAFF. The CDR3 DNA follows: TGTGCCAGCAGTTCTCAGGGCCTTGGGACTGAAGCTTTCTTT.

V and J are TRBV11-2 and TRBJ2-7; TRBD2 aligns across 7 bases. Looked up from germline, CDR1 is SGHAT and CDR2 is FQNNGV. V was pared by 5 bases and J by 0 bases, with 7 bases of the junction left unmatched. CDR3 size: 15 residues. CDR3 DNA: TGTGCCAGCAGCCTCTTTGGCGGGGGCTCCTACGAGCAGTACTTC. It specifies CASSLFGGGSYEQYF.

J is TRBJ2-5 and V is TRBV4-1; 8 bases are shared with TRBD1. The length of the CDR3 is 16 residues. Losses at the gene ends were 1 base for V and 4 bases for J; bases not matched to a gene: 8. The germline V gene has CDR1 MGHRA and CDR2 YSYEKL. As DNA, the CDR3 is TGCGCCAGCAGCCAAGGCGTCAGGGGGCGCGGAGAGACCCAGTACTTC. It codes for CASSQGVRGRGETQYF.

The V and J genes are TRBV19 and TRBJ1-4, with TRBD1 as a possible D gene (5 bases). The germline V and J ends were trimmed by 5 bases and 5 bases, with 18 bases remaining between them. This CDR3 has 16 amino acids. Germline lookup yields CDR1 LNHDA and CDR2 SQIVND (reference sequence). The CDR3 region is CASSLRGTGPNEKLFF. As DNA, the CDR3 is TGTGCCAGTAGTCTCCGGGGGACGGGACCGAATGAAAAACTGTTTTTT.

This clone was observed a single time. V usage is TRBV27 and J usage is TRBJ2-7; 12 bases align to TRBD2. Germline V gives CDR1 MNHEY, CDR2 SMNVEV (reference sequence). This CDR3 contains 18 residues. After removal of 2 bases from V and 3 bases from J, the junction contained 11 bases not matched to a gene. CDR3 in amino acids: CASSLLAGGTGRGYEQYF. CDR3 sequence (DNA): TGTGCCAGCAGTTTACTAGCGGGGGGGACCGGCCGCGGCTACGAGCAGTACTTC.